Listed below are T cell receptor beta chains from one sample, sequenced in a study of T cell changes during pregnancy in multiple sclerosis. Only in-frame clones appear in the TCRdb table, and some are missing; sequencing was by immunoSEQ multiplex PCR. The sample lists around 58,000 clones, roughly 89% occurring once. The material was CD4+ T cells from peripheral blood mononuclear cells, obtained after pregnancy. The receptors were sampled from a female donor in good health, enrolled as a control in a pregnancy study. The CDR3 runs from the conserved cysteine through the conserved F or W. D genes are given only for firm matches. Expanded clones get a size class; other rows say once, few or many, or leave the size out.

clone size,J gene,D gene,V gene,CDR3 DNA,CDR3 protein
once,TRBJ2-3,TRBD2,TRBV7-2,TGTGCCAGCAGCTTACGTCTAGCGGGGGTAGGGGATACGCAGTATTTT,CASSLRLAGVGDTQYF
-,TRBJ1-2,-,TRBV5-6,TGTGCCAGCAACAAAGTCTACTATGGCTACACCTTC,CASNKVYYGYTF
-,TRBJ1-5,-,TRBV6-5,TGTGCCAGCCAAAGACAGAGCAATCAGCCCCAGCATTTT,CASQRQSNQPQHF
-,TRBJ2-5,TRBD2,TRBV9,TGTGCCAGCAGCGTAGGTTTCCTAGCGGGGATCCAAGAGACCCAGTACTTC,CASSVGFLAGIQETQYF
-,TRBJ2-7,-,TRBV7-2,TGTGCCAGCAGCTCCCGGGGCGGGGCCTACGAGCAGTACTTC,CASSSRGGAYEQYF
-,TRBJ1-5,-,TRBV30,TGTGCCTGGAGTAGTGACACCAGCAATCAGCCCCAGCATTTT,CAWSSDTSNQPQHF
-,TRBJ2-1,TRBD1,TRBV7-3,TGTGCCAGCAGCTTAAAAGGGGGCAGTTTGCAGTTCTTC,CASSLKGGSLQFF
-,TRBJ1-5,TRBD1,TRBV19,TGTGCCAGTAGTATACACAGGGGGCCGCGGCAGCCCCAGCATTTT,CASSIHRGPRQPQHF
-,TRBJ1-5,-,TRBV6-1,TGTGCCAGCAGTCTGAACGGGGGTCAGCCCCAGCATTTT,CASSLNGGQPQHF
-,TRBJ1-3,-,TRBV2,TGTGCCAGCAGCTACTCTGGAAACACCATATATTTT,CASSYSGNTIYF
few,TRBJ1-1,-,TRBV30,TGTGCCTACGGCTTCAGGGCTGGCACTGAAGCTTTCTTT,CAYGFRAGTEAFF
-,TRBJ1-2,TRBD1,TRBV19,TGTGCCAGTAGTAACCACCGGACAGGGTTGAGGGACTATGGCTACACCTTC,CASSNHRTGLRDYGYTF
-,TRBJ1-5,TRBD1,TRBV19,TGTGCCAGTATCCCGGGACAGCATAGCAATCAGCCCCAGCATTTT,CASIPGQHSNQPQHF
-,TRBJ2-5,TRBD1,TRBV5-1,TGCGCCAGCAGCAGGACAGGGGGCAGCGAGACCCAGTACTTC,CASSRTGGSETQYF
-,TRBJ2-3,TRBD2,TRBV7-2,TGTGCCAGCAGCCCTAGCGGGGGAGCCCCCCGGGCAGATACGCAGTATTTT,CASSPSGGAPRADTQYF
-,TRBJ1-1,TRBD1,TRBV4-3,TGCGCCAGCAGCCAAGGGTCCTTAGGGACAGGGGTCCTGGGGGCTTTCTTT,CASSQGSLGTGVLGAFF
-,TRBJ2-5,TRBD2,TRBV11-3,TGTGCCAGCAGCGCAACGCGGGGGGGCCAAGAGACCCAGTACTTC,CASSATRGGQETQYF
once,TRBJ2-7,-,TRBV5-6,TGTGCCAGCAGCTTTTCGCGATACGAGCAGTACTTC,CASSFSRYEQYF
few,TRBJ1-5,-,TRBV27,TGTGCCAGCAGTCCAATTCAGGGAAATCAGCCCCAGCATTTT,CASSPIQGNQPQHF
-,TRBJ2-3,-,TRBV30,TGTGCCTGGGTCCGCGCGGGACGGGCAGATACGCAGTATTTT,CAWVRAGRADTQYF
once,TRBJ2-5,-,TRBV18,TGTGCCAGCTCACCACCGACAGGGAGGTCGGAGACCCAGTACTTC,CASSPPTGRSETQYF
-,TRBJ2-7,-,TRBV9,TGTGCCAGCAGCCCCGGGTTCGAGCAGTACTTC,CASSPGFEQYF
once,TRBJ2-5,-,TRBV19,TGTGCCAGTACCCCATCCGACGGGGAACTTGCGCCCCAGTACTTC,CASTPSDGELAPQYF
-,TRBJ2-7,-,TRBV27,TGTGCCAGCAGTTTATACGGAGAAAGGAGATCATACGAGCAGTACTTC,CASSLYGERRSYEQYF
-,TRBJ2-7,TRBD1,TRBV30,TGTGCCTGGAGTCGGGACAGGGGGTCAGCGCAGTACTTC,CAWSRDRGSAQYF
-,TRBJ1-6,-,TRBV30,TGTGCCTGGAGTGACGGGCCCCGGGATAGTTCACCCCTCCACTTT,CAWSDGPRDSSPLHF
-,TRBJ1-1,-,TRBV10-2,TGCGCCAGCTCCTTCCATGGTGCGTCCCAGGACACTGAAGCTTTCTTT,CASSFHGASQDTEAFF
-,TRBJ1-1,-,TRBV19,TGTGCCAGTAGTCCCACCGGGGACACTGAAGCTTTCTTT,CASSPTGDTEAFF
-,TRBJ1-5,TRBD1,TRBV19,TGTGCCAGTAGTATACGACAGGGGGAGCGTCAGCCCCAGCATTTT,CASSIRQGERQPQHF